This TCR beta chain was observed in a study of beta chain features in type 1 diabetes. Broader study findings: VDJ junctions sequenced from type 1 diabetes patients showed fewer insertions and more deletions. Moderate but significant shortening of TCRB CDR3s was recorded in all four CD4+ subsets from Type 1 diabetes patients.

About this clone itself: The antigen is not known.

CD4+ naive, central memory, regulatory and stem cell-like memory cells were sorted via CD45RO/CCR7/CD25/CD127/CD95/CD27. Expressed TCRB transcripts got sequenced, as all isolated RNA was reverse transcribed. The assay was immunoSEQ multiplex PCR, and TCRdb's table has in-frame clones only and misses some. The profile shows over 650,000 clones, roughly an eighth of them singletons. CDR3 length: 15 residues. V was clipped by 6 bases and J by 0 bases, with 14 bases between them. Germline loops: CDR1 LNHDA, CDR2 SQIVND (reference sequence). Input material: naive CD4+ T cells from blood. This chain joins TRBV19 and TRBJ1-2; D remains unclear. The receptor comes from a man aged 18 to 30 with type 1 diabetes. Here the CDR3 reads CASSHLDTANYGYTF. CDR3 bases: TGTGCCAGTAGCCACCTCGACACCGCTAACTATGGCTACACCTTC. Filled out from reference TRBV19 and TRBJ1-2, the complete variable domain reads DGGITQSPKYLFRKEGQNVTLSCEQNLNHDAMYWYRQDPGQGLRLIYYSQIVNDFQKGDIAEGYSVSREKKESFPLTVTSAQKNPTAFYLCASSHLDTANYGYTFGSGTRLTVV.